This T cell receptor beta chain was sequenced during a study of blood T cell repertoires in COVID-19. For the study at large: Material from acute and convalescent COVID-19 was sourced from the United States, Italy and Spain. Sample material is recorded as cDNA or gDNA derived from T cells, B-cell-depleted T cells, or PBMCs.

CDR3 size: 13 residues. Germline V gives CDR1 LNHDA, CDR2 SQIVND (reference sequence). The V end lost 4 bases, the J end lost 3 bases, and 9 bases lay between the germline ends. Original data processing: Reference gene primers were amplified, and this amplification served to estimate nucleated cell counts. Assay: immunoSEQ multiplex PCR; the TCRdb copy retains only in-frame clones and omits some. V, J and clone size are those of that table, while D and trimming were read from the DNA. Of nearly 350,000 clones listed, about 90% are singletons. The receptor comes from a young woman who had recovered from COVID-19. The J gene is TRBJ1-2, the V gene TRBV19; D uncertain. Sequences were obtained from peripheral blood. CDR3: CASSRSGDYGYTF. In DNA, the CDR3 is TGTGCCAGTAGTAGATCCGGGGACTATGGCTACACCTTC.